This record covers a single TCR beta chain. Its antigen is unknown. Qualities for individual bases were not recorded, and no much larger clone is one base off. This record comes from a study of sequential checkpoint blockade in melanoma (dated by TCRdb to between 2018 and 2020). About the full investigation: Using 1:1 randomization, the trial assigned patients either to first-line nivolumab followed by ipilimumab (arm A) or to ipilimumab followed by nivolumab (arm B). Maintenance nivolumab came after both trial sequences.

What the study reported, not specific to this receptor: The response-prediction model combining TCR metrics and mutation burden needs validation in larger, independent patient cohorts.

TCRbeta CDR3 regions were immunosequenced from genomic DNA with the immunoSEQ Assay. Genomic DNA was amplified by bias-controlled multiplex PCR before high-throughput sequencing. Under the source paper's analysis protocol: To quantify the absolute abundance of each unique TCRbeta CDR3 region, the sequences were collapsed and filtered. Clonality, defined as 1 minus Pielou's evenness, was calculated using only productive rearrangements. Clones with significantly greater frequencies in on-treatment versus baseline samples were identified using a previously published method. The source is immuneACCESS, and TCRdb retained only in-frame sequences with V and J called. Part of the clones is not carried over; for the studies checked, unresolved V genes explain less than half of this, and the remainder is unexplained. V, J and clone size are those of that table, while D and trimming were read from the DNA. In all, the sample holds about 5,000 clones, and over 65% of those were seen once. About 25% of the sample comes from the top ten.

From the germline V gene, CDR1 is SGHVS and CDR2 is FQNEAQ. The CDR3 spans 15 residues, from the cysteine through the phenylalanine. Only the CDR3 region is kept as DNA, spanning 45 bases read in frame from base 1. At the junction V is shortened by 5 bases and J by 3 bases, with 17 bases in between. The treatment or condition label here, explained by the study, means: randomized to nivolumab then ipilimumab (arm A) or the reverse (arm B). No trial patient had received prior DNA-damaging chemotherapy. A FACS Aria II flow cytometer was used to sort live CD3+CD8+ cells that were negative for CD19 and CD56 from thawed PBMCs. Samples were obtained from patients with melanoma enrolled in CheckMate 064, a randomized, open-label phase II trial of sequential checkpoint blockade. Leukapheresis was used to collect peripheral blood mononuclear cells, which were then purified with Ficoll-Paque and frozen in human serum with roughly 10% DMSO. Right after sorting, the blood CD3+CD8+ cells were verified to be >95% pure, and DNA extraction followed.

This specimen was CD8+ T cells sorted from blood (inferred from file names), taken from a patient given nivolumab and ipilimumab in sequence. This TCR was sampled from a human donor with melanoma. This receptor chain uses TRBV7-8 and TRBJ2-7; the D segment could be TRBD2, given 7 matching bases. The CDR3 region reads CASSADGGASYEQYF. The DNA is TGTGCCAGCAGCGCAGATGGGGGGGCGAGCTACGAGCAGTACTTC. This CDR3, with the reference TRBV7-8 and TRBJ2-7 proteins standing in past its ends, gives the full variable domain GAGVSQSPRYKVAKRGQDVALRCDPISGHVSLFWYQQALGQGPEFLTYFQNEAQLDKSGLPSDRFFAERPEGSVSTLKIQRTQQEDSAVYLCASSADGGASYEQYFGPGTRLTVT.